A single sample gave rise to the 8 T cell receptor beta chains below, sequenced in a study of OX40 agonist ivuxolimab in advanced cancers. The protocol used for the library was the immunoSEQ multiplex PCR assay. The table was pulled from immuneACCESS by TCRdb, which kept in-frame rearrangements only. Such tables lose some clones; where checked, under half of the loss comes from unresolved V genes, and the rest has no known cause. Present in this sample are about 73,000 clones, approximately 90% of which were seen just once. The biggest ten clones account for roughly 0.56% of the sample. The starting material was CD4+ or CD8+ T cells sorted from blood, obtained in a trial of the OX40 agonist ivuxolimab. Receptors originate from an adult with an advanced solid tumor such as melanoma, head and neck, liver or kidney cancer.

This sequence joins TRBV4-1 and TRBJ2-1; TRBD1 aligns across 9 bases. Losses at the gene ends were 0 bases for V and 12 bases for J; bases not matched to a gene: 15. This CDR3 region has 17 residues. The germline gives CDR1 MGHRA, CDR2 YSYEKL. CDR3 sequence: CASSQDAPGQGVWWQFF. The CDR3 DNA is TGCGCCAGCAGCCAAGATGCTCCGGGACAGGGAGTTTGGTGGCAGTTCTTC.

This clone was seen just once. V usage is TRBV5-4 and J usage is TRBJ2-5, with TRBD1 matching over 8 bases. CDR1 is SGHNT, CDR2 YYREEE, per germline (reference sequence). Trimming took 4 bases from V and 5 from J; bases not matched to a gene: 4. The CDR3 totals 13 residues. CDR3 in amino acids: CASSQTGVETQYF. CDR3 in DNA: TGTGCCAGCAGCCAGACAGGGGTTGAGACCCAGTACTTC.

The V call is TRBV7-3, the J call TRBJ2-3, with D tentatively TRBD1 (5 bases). Trimming took 0 bases from V and 0 from J, leaving 10 bases between them. CDR3 length: 16 amino acids. Germline assignment: CDR1 SGHTA and CDR2 FQGTGA. CDR3 sequence: CASSLTGQSSTDTQYF. CDR3 nucleotide sequence: TGTGCCAGCAGCTTAACCGGACAATCTAGCACAGATACGCAGTATTTT.

This sequence joins TRBV28 and TRBJ2-7; 7 nucleotides align to TRBD1. J lost 2 bases, V lost 0 bases, and 7 bases had no gene match. The CDR3 covers 16 residues. The germline V gene has CDR1 MDHEN and CDR2 SYDVKM. CDR3 nucleotide sequence: TGTGCCAGCAGTTTATGGGTCGGGACAGTTACCTACGAGCAGTACTTC. Encoded protein: CASSLWVGTVTYEQYF. Together with reference TRBV28 and TRBJ2-7, the CDR3 gives the full variable domain: DVKVTQSSRYLVKRTGEKVFLECVQDMDHENMFWYRQDPGLGLRLIYFSYDVKMKEKGDIPEGYSVSREKKERFSLILESASTNQTSMYLCASSLWVGTVTYEQYFGPGTRLTVT.

This clone has just a few counts. The rearrangement links TRBV20-1 to TRBJ2-7; no clear D. Germline values: CDR1 DFQATT, CDR2 SNEGSKA (reference sequence). With 5 bases removed from V and 2 bases from J, the gap between germline ends came to 7 bases. CDR3 length equals 11 residues. The CDR3 region has the DNA TGCAGTGCTGTCCGGGCCTACGAGCAGTACTTC. Its translation is CSAVRAYEQYF.

The chain links TRBV19 to TRBJ1-5; the D is unclear. Trimming removed 4 bases from V and 2 bases from J, with 9 bases in between. The CDR3 is made up of 14 amino acids. The germline V gene has CDR1 LNHDA and CDR2 SQIVND (reference sequence). The CDR3 spells CASSNNGGNQPQHF. CDR3 DNA sequence: TGTGCCAGTAGTAACAATGGGGGCAATCAGCCCCAGCATTTT.

The genes are TRBV19 and TRBJ1-4; the match to TRBD1 covers 10 bases. Losses at the gene ends were 4 bases for V and 10 bases for J; bases not matched to a gene: 15. This CDR3 is 17 amino acids long. Germline V gene sequence: CDR1 LNHDA, CDR2 SQIVND (reference sequence). The CDR3 nucleotides read TGTGCCAGTAGTACGAGGACAGGGGGGTTATCCTTCGGAAAACTGTTTTTT. Translated: CASSTRTGGLSFGKLFF.

The genes are TRBV19 and TRBJ1-5; D not certain. V shed 5 bases and J shed 0 bases, with 5 bases lying between them. The germline V gene has CDR1 LNHDA and CDR2 SQIVND (reference sequence). The CDR3 extends over 13 amino acids. The chain's CDR3 is CASSLNSNQPQHF. The CDR3 DNA follows: TGTGCCAGTAGTCTGAATAGCAATCAGCCCCAGCATTTT.